These T cell receptor beta chains were read from a single sample in a study of shared T cell receptors in the human thymus. Assay: immunoSEQ multiplex PCR; the TCRdb copy retains only in-frame clones and omits some. The sample lists over 650,000 clones; around 87% were seen once. These data also featured in a second study, about human thymus T cells.

Sequences were obtained from thymocytes. The receptors shown here come from a boy under two years old with a congenital heart defect. CDR3s include the opening cysteine and the closing phenylalanine or tryptophan. The D gene is left open where the match is weak. Clone size is not always given. Where it is, it says once, few, many or a class for expanded clones.

j_call | clone_size | d_call | v_call | cdr3_length | cdr3_nt | cdr3_aa
TRBJ2-7 | - | - | TRBV7-6 | 14 | TGTGCCAGCAGCTTAGGGAGGGATTCCTACGAGCAGTACTTC | CASSLGRDSYEQYF
TRBJ2-1 | - | - | TRBV7-9 | 12 | TGTGCCAGCAGCCTGGGACTTTATTTGCGGTTCTTC | CASSLGLYLRFF
TRBJ2-7 | - | TRBD2 | TRBV7-6 | 15 | TGTGCCAGCAGCATTGCGGGGGGAGTCAGCTACGAGCAGTACTTC | CASSIAGGVSYEQYF
TRBJ1-5 | - | - | TRBV25-1 | 14 | TGTGCCAGCAGTGGGACAAAGAGCAATCAGCCCCAGCATTTT | CASSGTKSNQPQHF
TRBJ2-7 | - | - | TRBV6-5 | 14 | TGTGCCAGCAGTTCGACGGAACAGGCCTACGAGCAGTACTTC | CASSSTEQAYEQYF
TRBJ2-1 | - | - | TRBV28 | 15 | TGTGCCAGCAGTTTGTCTCGGGACTTTACCAATGAGCAGTTCTTC | CASSLSRDFTNEQFF
TRBJ2-1 | - | TRBD1 | TRBV10-1 | 18 | TGCGCCAGCAGTGAGTCTGATAAACGTCGGGACAGCTACAATGAGCAGTTCTTC | CASSESDKRRDSYNEQFF
TRBJ2-3 | once | - | TRBV5-6 | 19 | TGTGCCAGCAGCTTCAAAAAAGTCGGAGGATATACTAGCACAGATACGCAGTATTTT | CASSFKKVGGYTSTDTQYF
TRBJ2-7 | - | - | TRBV27 | 17 | TGTGCCAGCAGTTCCCGGACAGGGAGGGTTAATCCCTACGAGCAGTACTTC | CASSSRTGRVNPYEQYF
TRBJ1-1 | - | TRBD1 | TRBV4-1 | 13 | TGCGCCAGCGGACGACAGGGGTGGACTGAAGCTTTCTTT | CASGRQGWTEAFF
TRBJ2-2 | - | - | TRBV28 | 17 | TGTGCCAGCAGTTTAAGGTTGAGGGGGTACCACACCGGGGAGCTGTTTTTT | CASSLRLRGYHTGELFF
TRBJ2-3 | - | TRBD2 | TRBV6-1 | 15 | TGTGCCAGCAGTGAAAGGGTCGGGAGGACAGATACGCAGTATTTT | CASSERVGRTDTQYF
TRBJ1-2 | - | TRBD1 | TRBV4-2 | 17 | TGTGCCAGCAGCCGAGAGACAGGGGCCCTCCCTAACTATGGCTACACCTTC | CASSRETGALPNYGYTF
TRBJ2-1 | - | TRBD1 | TRBV15 | 16 | TGTGCCACCAGCAGGGAACCGGGACAGGGTGTCAATGAGCAGTTCTTC | CATSREPGQGVNEQFF
TRBJ2-2 | - | TRBD1 | TRBV12-5 | 15 | TGTGCTAGTGGTTTGGTGGACAGGGGGTCCGGGGAGCTGTTTTTT | CASGLVDRGSGELFF
TRBJ2-1 | - | - | TRBV28 | 11 | TGTGCCAGCAGCCACAGGGTAAAGGAGTTCTTC | CASSHRVKEFF
TRBJ2-1 | - | - | TRBV10-3 | 15 | TGTGCCATCGGTGACAGGTTTAGCTCCTACAATGAGCAGTTCTTC | CAIGDRFSSYNEQFF
TRBJ2-7 | once | - | TRBV7-6 | 16 | TGTGCCAGCAGCTTATACGCGGCTACGAGGTCGATCGAGCAGTACTTC | CASSLYAATRSIEQYF
TRBJ2-1 | - | TRBD2 | TRBV15 | 17 | TGTGCCACCAGCGTCGGATCTTGGCGGGAGGGCCGTAATGAGCAGTTCTTC | CATSVGSWREGRNEQFF
TRBJ1-5 | - | - | TRBV6-1 | 19 | TGTGCCAGCAGTGAAATTGGCAGGGTCAGCCCCTATAGCAATCAGCCCCAGCATTTT | CASSEIGRVSPYSNQPQHF
TRBJ1-2 | - | TRBD1 | TRBV4-3 | 17 | TGCGCCAGCAGCCAAACCGGGACAGGGGCAACTTTTTATGGCTACACCTTC | CASSQTGTGATFYGYTF
TRBJ2-7 | - | TRBD1 | TRBV12-5 | 17 | TGTGCTAGTGGTTTGGGCCCGGACAGGGGGCCTACCTACGAGCAGTACTTC | CASGLGPDRGPTYEQYF
TRBJ1-1 | once | - | TRBV25-1 | 15 | TGTGCCAGCAGTGAATTCAACAGAACGGACACTGAAGCTTTCTTT | CASSEFNRTDTEAFF
TRBJ1-6 | - | TRBD1 | TRBV15 | 15 | TGTGCCACCAGGAATCAACAGGGGGCTAATTCACCCCTCCACTTT | CATRNQQGANSPLHF
TRBJ2-7 | - | TRBD1 | TRBV7-2 | 13 | TGTGCCAGCAGCCCAGACAGGGCCTACGAGCAGTACTTC | CASSPDRAYEQYF
TRBJ1-2 | - | TRBD1 | TRBV5-4 | 13 | TGTGCCAGCAGCTTGGAGGGGGCCTATGGCTACACCTTC | CASSLEGAYGYTF
TRBJ2-1 | - | TRBD2 | TRBV10-2 | 14 | TGCGCCAGCAACGAGGGACTAGCGGACAATGAGCAGTTCTTC | CASNEGLADNEQFF
TRBJ2-3 | - | - | TRBV28 | 14 | TGTGCCAGCACCCCTGGGGGCCCGGTAGATACGCAGTATTTT | CASTPGGPVDTQYF
TRBJ2-7 | - | TRBD2 | TRBV27 | 19 | TGTGCCAGCAGTCCCACTCGGAGTAGCGGGAGGGCCCACTACCACGAGCAGTACTTC | CASSPTRSSGRAHYHEQYF
TRBJ2-3 | few | - | TRBV10-3 | 18 | TGTGCCATCAGTGAGTCCGGAGCAGGGGCACCGAGCACAGATACGCAGTATTTT | CAISESGAGAPSTDTQYF
TRBJ1-1 | - | - | TRBV4-2 | 15 | TGTGCCAGCAGCCCCCGACAGGAACAAGACACTGAAGCTTTCTTT | CASSPRQEQDTEAFF
TRBJ1-2 | - | - | TRBV19 | 15 | TGTGCCAGTAGCCCTGGGGGGGGCGCTGGCTATGGCTACACCTTC | CASSPGGGAGYGYTF
TRBJ1-1 | - | - | TRBV11-2 | 12 | TGTGCCAGCACAGGGTTGTACACTGAAGCTTTCTTT | CASTGLYTEAFF
TRBJ1-4 | - | TRBD1 | TRBV27 | 16 | TGTGCCAGCAGTCCCAGGGTGACAGGGCCAAATGAAAAACTGTTTTTT | CASSPRVTGPNEKLFF
TRBJ2-6 | - | TRBD1 | TRBV5-1 | 18 | TGCGCCAGCAGCTTAGCAGGGACAGGGGTGGTTGGGGCCAACGTCCTGACTTTC | CASSLAGTGVVGANVLTF
TRBJ1-1 | - | - | TRBV18 | 12 | TGTGCCAGCTCACCGACAGACACTGAAGCTTTCTTT | CASSPTDTEAFF
TRBJ2-1 | - | TRBD1 | TRBV5-1 | 16 | TGCGCCAGCAGCTTGTGGGTTTGGACAGGGGCCAATGAGCAGTTCTTC | CASSLWVWTGANEQFF
TRBJ2-7 | - | - | TRBV27 | 14 | TGTGCCAGCAGTCCAGATCAGGGGTCGGACGAGCAGTACTTC | CASSPDQGSDEQYF
TRBJ1-1 | - | TRBD1 | TRBV27 | 17 | TGTGCCAGCAGTTTAGAGGGGACAGGGATAATGAACACTGAAGCTTTCTTT | CASSLEGTGIMNTEAFF
TRBJ2-7 | once | - | TRBV13 | 15 | TGTGCCAGCAGCTTATCCAGGTCCCTGCCCTACGAGCAGTACTTC | CASSLSRSLPYEQYF
TRBJ1-5 | - | TRBD1 | TRBV27 | 16 | TGTGCCAGCAGTCCCGGGACAGGGACGGGCAATCAGCCCCAGCATTTT | CASSPGTGTGNQPQHF
TRBJ1-1 | - | - | TRBV5-4 | 13 | TGTGCCAGCACCCCAGATCAGAGGTCTGAAGCTTTCTTT | CASTPDQRSEAFF
TRBJ1-1 | - | - | TRBV11-2 | 16 | TGTGCCAGCAGCTTAGCAAGGGCGGGGGCGAACACTGAAGCTTTCTTT | CASSLARAGANTEAFF
TRBJ2-1 | - | TRBD2 | TRBV29-1 | 15 | TGCAGCGTCCTTTTAGCGGGGAGCTCCTACAATGAGCAGTTCTTC | CSVLLAGSSYNEQFF
TRBJ1-2 | once | - | TRBV7-2 | 13 | TGTGCCAGCAGCTTAGGGGCAGGGGCCGGCTACACCTTC | CASSLGAGAGYTF
TRBJ2-4 | - | TRBD2 | TRBV11-2 | 18 | TGTGCCAGCAGCTCCTTAGCGACTAGCAGGAGCGCCAAAAACATTCAGTACTTC | CASSSLATSRSAKNIQYF
TRBJ2-7 | few | - | TRBV10-2 | 14 | TGCGCCAGCAGTGAGTACACGGGAGCCTACGAGCAGTACTTC | CASSEYTGAYEQYF
TRBJ2-7 | - | TRBD1 | TRBV15 | 14 | TGTGCCACCAGCAGGCGACAGGGGGCTTACGAGCAGTACTTC | CATSRRQGAYEQYF
TRBJ2-7 | - | TRBD1 | TRBV25-1 | 15 | TGTGCCAGCACCCCGGGACAGGGGGCATGGAACGAGCAGTACTTC | CASTPGQGAWNEQYF
TRBJ2-7 | - | - | TRBV28 | 14 | TGTGCCAGCAGTTTGGTCGGCAGGGGCTACGAGCAGTACTTC | CASSLVGRGYEQYF
TRBJ1-3 | - | TRBD1 | TRBV19 | 17 | TGTGCCAGTAGTATTAACGGGACAGTCGGCTCTGGAAACACCATATATTTT | CASSINGTVGSGNTIYF